This T cell receptor beta chain was identified in a study of OX40 agonist ivuxolimab in advanced cancers. The wider study: As their treatment, patients were administered ivuxolimab, an agonistic anti-OX40 (CD134) antibody. The study gave patients intravenous ivuxolimab at 0.01 to 10 mg/kg every 2 weeks.

This table comes from immunoSEQ multiplex PCR, and its TCRdb copy is limited to in-frame clones, with some not included. The sample records 65,000 to 90,000 clones, 70% to 90% being singletons. Patients had blood sampled at baseline and again on cycle 4 day 1 and cycle 7 day 1. The germline V and J ends were trimmed by 5 bases and 7 bases, with 19 bases remaining between them. CDR1 and CDR2 (germline): SGHRS, YFSETQ. The CDR3 is made up of 14 amino acids. This TCR was recovered from an adult with an advanced solid tumor such as melanoma, head and neck, liver or kidney cancer. The specimen was CD4+ or CD8+ T cells sorted from blood, collected in a trial of the OX40 agonist ivuxolimab. The chain joins TRBV5-1 to TRBJ2-7; D unresolved. The CDR3 region has the DNA TGCGCCAGCAGGTCAGTCAGGCTACTCGAAGAGCAGTACTTC. Translated: CASRSVRLLEEQYF.